The clone carrying this T cell receptor (beta chain) was seen a few times. The antigen remains unidentified. This CDR3 contains 19 residues. Trimming at V came to 6 bases and at J to 4 bases, leaving 22 bases not matched to a gene. These data are taken from a study of beta chain features in type 1 diabetes. Study-level findings and limits: Patients with type 1 diabetes carried fewer insertions and had more deletions at their VDJ junctions. Since sequencing was performed on cDNA, cells with high TCR expression could be over-represented. Shorter templates might be favored by PCR, equally in patients and controls. Patients with Type 1 diabetes showed moderately but significantly shorter TCRB CDR3s in all four CD4+ subsets.

Reverse transcribing all isolated RNA meant expressed TCRB transcripts were sequenced. Sequencing was performed with immunoSEQ multiplex PCR; in TCRdb, only in-frame clones are kept and a portion is missing. The top ten hold roughly 0.019% of the sample, which has about 240,000 clones, over 11% seen once. A CD45RO/CCR7/CD25/CD127/CD95/CD27 panel sorted naive, central memory, regulatory and stem cell-like memory CD4+ cells. Sequenced: naive CD4+ T cells from blood. The chain carries TRBV23-1 and TRBJ1-1, with TRBD1 matching over 8 bases. TRBV23-1 is sorted into the ORF group, with uncertain function. This receptor was taken from a man aged 30 to 39 with type 1 diabetes. The CDR3 region is CASSGIQGARVRESTEAFF. The CDR3 DNA follows: TGCGCCAGCAGCGGAATCCAGGGGGCGCGGGTCCGGGAGAGCACTGAAGCTTTCTTT.